The entry below gives a single TCR beta chain sequence along with its context. The antigen is unknown. TCRdb used MiXCR to reprocess the 5' RACE reads, holding one entry per CDR3 protein. Here the sample spans under 300,000 distinct CDR3 sequences, around 17% being singletons. This entry comes from a study of T-cell memory formation after mild COVID-19. The CDR3 is 14 amino acids. Germline lookup yields CDR1 SNHLY and CDR2 FYNNEI. V dropped 2 bases and J dropped 1 base, with 6 bases sitting between them. Study-level findings and limits: CD8+ contracting clones occupied EMRA, while CD4+ ones occupied mainly CM and EM. Detection of some responders pre-infection suggested pre-existing cross-reactive memory T cells participated.

The specimen was PBMCs or a T cell subset sorted from them (not recorded which). This sequence joins TRBV2 and TRBJ2-1; D is unresolved. The clonotype originates from a man aged 18 to 29 who had mild COVID-19 (a few samples of this study predate the infection). Cell type and time point are not known. CDR3 protein: CASSESSSYNEQFF. DNA of the CDR3: TGTGCCAGCAGTGAAAGTAGTTCCTACAATGAGCAGTTCTTC.